The clone carrying this T cell receptor beta chain was detected once. Clones were sequenced by immunoSEQ multiplex PCR, and TCRdb holds only the in-frame ones, with some missing. The sample has tens of thousands of clones, 88% seen once. The data originate from a study of T cell changes during pregnancy in multiple sclerosis. This TCR came from a female donor with multiple sclerosis, enrolled in a pregnancy study. This specimen was CD8+ T cells from peripheral blood mononuclear cells, taken in the third trimester of pregnancy.

The CDR3, as DNA: TGTGCCAGCAGCTCCCGGGACAGGACCTACGAGCAGTACTTC. Residues: CASSSRDRTYEQYF. This chain connects TRBV13 to TRBJ2-7; 8 bases line up with TRBD1. The trim removed 4 bases at V and 2 bases at J, leaving 4 bases unmatched. CDR3 length: 14 residues. Germline assignment: CDR1 PRHDT and CDR2 FYEKMQ (reference sequence).